The 13 T cell receptor beta chains presented below share a single source sample, sequenced in a study of T cell responses to AZD1222 COVID-19 vaccine. Clones were sequenced by immunoSEQ multiplex PCR, and TCRdb holds only the in-frame ones, with some missing. Here the sample spans roughly 180,000 clones, 80% to 95% being singletons. The sequenced sample was peripheral blood, obtained 28 days after the second AZD1222 dose. The source of these receptors is an adult who received the AZD1222 COVID-19 vaccine.

The V and J genes are TRBV5-1 and TRBJ2-2; D is possibly TRBD1 (5 bases). V lost 4 bases and J 1 base, leaving 14 bases between the germline ends. Germline CDR1 and CDR2: SGHRS and YFSETQ. CDR3 length equals 16 residues. The CDR3 reads CASSPDRTLNTGELFF. Written as DNA, the CDR3 is TGCGCCAGCAGCCCAGACAGAACACTGAACACCGGGGAGCTGTTTTTT.

In this sample, this clone turned up once. The V gene is TRBV25-1, the J gene TRBJ1-3; D remains ambiguous. Looked up from germline, CDR1 is MGHDK and CDR2 is SYGVNS. The CDR3 sequence is 11 residues long. The V end was cut by 9 bases, the J end by 0 bases, with 3 bases between. CDR3 DNA sequence: TGTGCCAGTATCTCTGGAAACACCATATATTTT. Translation gives CASISGNTIYF.

V is TRBV15 and J is TRBJ1-2; D is unresolved. In germline, CDR1 is LNHNV, CDR2 YYDKDF (reference sequence). Trimming removed 0 bases at V and 4 bases at J, with 6 bases between. The CDR3 length is 13 residues. The DNA for the CDR3 is TGTGCCACCAGCAGAGAGGGCAGCTATGGCTACACCTTC. It specifies CATSREGSYGYTF.

V is TRBV7-2 and J is TRBJ2-7; D might be TRBD2 (5 bases). Deletions cut 5 bases from V and 3 bases from J, with 14 bases between. CDR1 and CDR2 from the germline V gene are SGHTA and FQGNSA. The CDR3 contains 14 residues. The CDR3 loop is CASSPPERFYEQYF. DNA for the CDR3: TGTGCCAGCAGCCCTCCTGAGCGGTTCTACGAGCAGTACTTC.

V is TRBV7-9 and J is TRBJ1-4; no reliable D call. The CDR3 has 13 amino acids. The germline V and J ends were trimmed by 3 bases and 4 bases, with 6 bases remaining between them. From germline, CDR1 is SEHNR and CDR2 FQNEAQ (reference sequence). The CDR3 sequence is CASSLVNNEKLFF. The CDR3 DNA reads as TGTGCCAGCAGCTTGGTCAATAATGAAAAACTGTTTTTT.

The V gene is TRBV30, the J gene TRBJ2-7, with D possibly TRBD2 on 5 matching bases. Germline CDR1 and CDR2: GTSNPN and SVGIG (reference sequence). The CDR3 is 14 residues long. Trimming left V 3 bases short and J 1 base short, with 13 bases between. DNA of the CDR3: TGTGCCTGGAGAATGGCGGGTGGGTCCTACGAGCAGTACTTC. Translated: CAWRMAGGSYEQYF. The complete variable domain, with remaining parts taken from reference TRBV30 and TRBJ2-7, reads SQTIHQWPATLVQPVGSPLSLECTVEGTSNPNLYWYRQAAGRGLQLLFYSVGIGQISSEVPQNLSASRPQDRQFILSSKKLLLSDSGFYLCAWRMAGGSYEQYFGPGTRLTVT.

J is TRBJ1-6 and V is TRBV7-2; possible D gene TRBD1, 6 bases. V was pared by 5 bases and J by 6 bases, with 14 bases between. CDR1 is SGHTA, CDR2 FQGNSA, per germline. This CDR3 is 15 amino acids long. CDR3 residues: CASSIGLGANSPLHF. CDR3 DNA sequence: TGTGCCAGCAGCATAGGGCTGGGGGCTAATTCACCCCTCCACTTT.

The chain has TRBV7-9 and TRBJ1-6; 8 bases agree with TRBD1. The CDR3 is made up of 13 amino acids. V shed 6 bases and J 8 bases; nucleotides not matched to a gene: 3. Germline V gene sequence: CDR1 SEHNR, CDR2 FQNEAQ (reference sequence). CDR3 sequence (DNA): TGTGCCAGCAGTGGGACAGGCTATTCACCCCTCCACTTT. This sequence encodes CASSGTGYSPLHF.

This rearrangement joins TRBV18 to TRBJ1-5; the D is unclear. There are 13 residues in the CDR3. Germline lookup yields CDR1 KGHSH and CDR2 LQKENI. Between the trimmed V and J ends, which lost 6 bases and 5 bases, there was a span of 11 bases. CDR3 region: CASSRLKDQPQHF. The DNA for the CDR3 is TGTGCCAGCTCCCGACTTAAGGATCAGCCCCAGCATTTT.

This chain links TRBV5-6 with TRBJ2-2; 9 bases map to TRBD2. Germline V gene sequence: CDR1 SGHDT, CDR2 YYEEEE. V gave up 0 bases and J gave up 1 base; unmatched junction bases: 1. This CDR3 region has 16 residues. CDR3 in DNA: TGTGCCAGCAGCTTGGGACTAGCGGTGAACACCGGGGAGCTGTTTTTT. This codes for CASSLGLAVNTGELFF.

CDR3 bases: TGTGCCAGCAGCTCTACAGGGACACTCACTCTTGGAAACACCATATATTTT. This encodes CASSSTGTLTLGNTIYF. The chain has TRBV7-2 and TRBJ1-3; D possibly corresponds to TRBD1 (6 bases). CDR3 length equals 17 residues. V lost 4 bases and J 3 bases, leaving 19 bases between the germline ends. Germline assignment: CDR1 SGHTA and CDR2 FQGNSA.

V is TRBV7-9 and J is TRBJ2-7, with D possibly TRBD1 on 6 matching bases. The V gene's germline CDR1 is SEHNR and CDR2 FQNEAQ (reference sequence). The CDR3 loop spans 13 amino acids. The V end lost 4 bases, the J end lost 4 bases, and 11 bases lay between the germline ends. CDR3 bases: TGTGCCAGCAGCTCCGACAGGAGATACGAGCAGTACTTC. Translated, it gives CASSSDRRYEQYF.

This chain uses TRBV4-1 with TRBJ2-2; 11 nucleotides agree with TRBD2. With V trimmed by 11 bases and J by 5 bases, 16 bases remained unmatched. The CDR3 has 17 residues. The germline V gene has CDR1 MGHRA and CDR2 YSYEKL. As DNA, the CDR3 is TGCGCCGTCGGTAGCGGGGGGGCTAGAGCGCCAACCGGGGAGCTGTTTTTT. Residues: CAVGSGGARAPTGELFF.